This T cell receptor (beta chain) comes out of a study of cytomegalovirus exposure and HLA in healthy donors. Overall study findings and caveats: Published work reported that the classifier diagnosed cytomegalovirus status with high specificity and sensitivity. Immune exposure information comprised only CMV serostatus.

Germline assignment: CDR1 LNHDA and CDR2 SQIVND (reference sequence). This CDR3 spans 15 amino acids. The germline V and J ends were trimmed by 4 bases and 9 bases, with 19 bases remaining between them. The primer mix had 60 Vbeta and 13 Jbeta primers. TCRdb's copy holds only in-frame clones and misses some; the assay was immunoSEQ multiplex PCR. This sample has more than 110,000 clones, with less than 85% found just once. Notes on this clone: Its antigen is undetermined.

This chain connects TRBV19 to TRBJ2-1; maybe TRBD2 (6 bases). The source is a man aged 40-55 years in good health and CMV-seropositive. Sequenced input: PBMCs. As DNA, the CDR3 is TGTGCCAGTAGTAGACCGGGACTGCTCACCCCTGAGCAGTTCTTC. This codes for CASSRPGLLTPEQFF.